The TCR beta chain described here comes from a study of response to subunit inactivated influenza vaccine (dated by TCRdb to between 2017 and 2018). General notes on the study: To follow how T cells responded to a trivalent subunit inactivated influenza vaccine, the researchers relied on deep quantitative profiling of the T cell receptor repertoire.

Points on this clonotype: Its antigen is unknown. No quality values exist for individual bases; no much larger clone is one base distant.

V is clipped by 6 bases and J by 10 bases, and the sequence between their germline boundaries is 27 bases long. Based on the germline V gene, the CDR1 and CDR2 sequences are MNHNS and SASEGT. Counted from cysteine to phenylalanine, this CDR3 has 16 amino acids. Just CDR3 DNA is preserved here, 48 bases in frame from base 1. What the research found in general, with its limitations: The authors suggested that each seasonal influenza vaccination may recruit only a limited number of new T cells.

Receptor amplification or capture employed RT-PCR. For sequencing, an Illumina HiSeq 2500 was employed. TCRdb's own reprocessing of the public reads used fastp at Q25 and MiXCR and kept productive beta chains. Each entry merges the rows of one CDR3 protein and shows their most common DNA and genes. Counted in this sample were about 610,000 distinct CDR3 sequences; around 15% of them appeared once. The ten largest clonotypes hold 8.5% to 14% of the sample. The TCR originated in a man aged 45 to 65 who received an inactivated influenza vaccine. Donor details come from another sample of the same person, matched by shared clones. This sequence uses TRBV6-1 and TRBJ1-2; TRBD1 is possibly the D segment (6 matching bases). This specimen consisted of PBMCs from blood, obtained about 13 days after vaccination. For the CDR3, the sequence is CASRFLDSRLGLIYTF. The DNA reads as follows: TGTGCCAGCAGATTTTTGGACAGCCGGTTGGGCTTGATCTACACCTTC.